The T cell receptor beta chain under discussion was sequenced for a study of blood T cell repertoires in COVID-19. Study at large: Specimens from acute and convalescent COVID-19 originated in the United States, Italy and Spain. The cDNA or gDNA used as material had been derived from T cells, B-cell-depleted T cells, or PBMCs.

This CDR3 comprises 15 residues. Trimming took 3 bases from V and 4 from J; bases not matched to a gene: 8. From germline, CDR1 is SGHNT and CDR2 YENEEA. This clone has more than one count but fewer than ten. Source study methods: Using reference gene primer amplification, nucleated cell counts were estimated. Some clones are missing from TCRdb's copy, which holds only in-frame ones; the method was immunoSEQ multiplex PCR. Clonal size and the V and J genes are those of that table, whereas D and trimming came from the DNA. Counted here are around 180,000 clones, 80% to 90% occurring once; the ten biggest clones make up less than 25%.

The chain couples TRBV11-3 to TRBJ2-7; TRBD1 matches at 8 bases. The TCR comes from an older man with active or convalescent COVID-19. Material: peripheral blood. The CDR3 loop reads CASSFAGQGPYEQYF. For the CDR3, the DNA is TGTGCCAGCAGCTTCGCCGGACAGGGACCTTACGAGCAGTACTTC. Filled out from reference TRBV11-3 and TRBJ2-7, the complete variable domain reads EAGVVQSPRYKIIEKKQPVAFWCNPISGHNTLYWYLQNLGQGPELLIRYENEEAVDDSQLPKDRFSAERLKGVDSTLKIQPAELGDSAVYLCASSFAGQGPYEQYFGPGTRLTVT.